These T cell receptor beta chains were read from a single sample in a study of cytomegalovirus exposure and HLA in healthy donors. Using immunoSEQ multiplex PCR, the repertoire was profiled, and TCRdb retains in-frame clones only, with some absent. The table includes approximately 72,000 clones, approximately 94% detected once. Sequenced: PBMCs. Receptor source: a woman between 18 and 29 years old in good health and CMV-seronegative. The CDR3 runs from the conserved cysteine through the conserved F or W. A D gene is named only where the DNA matches it firmly. Clone size appears in some rows only: once, few, many, or a class for an expanded clone.

>23|TRBD1|NA|TRBJ1-4|TRBV15
TGTGCCACCAGCAGAAATCCCCTTAGAGGGGGCGGTGGTAGGAGGGCAACTAATGAAAAACTGTTTTTT
CATSRNPLRGGGGRRATNEKLFF
>11|NA|NA|TRBJ2-7|TRBV20-1
TGCAGTGCTAGTCGGGAGAGCGAGCAGTACTTC
CSASRESEQYF
>14|TRBD1|NA|TRBJ2-7|TRBV7-3
TGTGCCAGCAGCCCGGGACAGGGGGCCTACGAGCAGTACTTC
CASSPGQGAYEQYF
>15|NA|NA|TRBJ1-5|TRBV6-1
TGTGCCAGCAGTGATCACAGATATAGCAATCAGCCCCAGCATTTT
CASSDHRYSNQPQHF
>14|NA|NA|TRBJ1-1|TRBV5-5
TGTGCCAGCAGCATCGGGACTGCGAACACTGAAGCTTTCTTT
CASSIGTANTEAFF
>15|NA|NA|TRBJ2-6|TRBV9
TGTGCCAGCAGCGCCCAGGGTACTGGGGCCAACGTCCTGACTTTC
CASSAQGTGANVLTF
>13|NA|NA|TRBJ1-2|TRBV9
TGTGCCAGCAGCCCCTACAGGGACGGTGGCTACACCTTC
CASSPYRDGGYTF
>17|TRBD1|NA|TRBJ1-6|TRBV25-1
TGTGCCAGCAGTGAATTGATACGTGACAGGGGTTATTCACCCCTCCACTTT
CASSELIRDRGYSPLHF
>15|NA|NA|TRBJ2-3|TRBV7-9
TGTGCCAGCAGCTTAGGTGGGACTAGCACAGATACGCAGTATTTT
CASSLGGTSTDTQYF
>15|NA|NA|TRBJ2-1|TRBV11-2
TGTGCCAGCAGCTTAACGGGGGTCTTCTACAATGAGCAGTTCTTC
CASSLTGVFYNEQFF
>13|NA|once|TRBJ1-5|TRBV6-1
TGTGCCCCAAGGCGGGATTTAAATCAGCCCCAGCATTTT
CAPRRDLNQPQHF
>15|TRBD1|NA|TRBJ2-5|TRBV5-4
TGTGCCAGCAGCTTGAGGACAGGGGGCAGAGAGACCCAGTACTTC
CASSLRTGGRETQYF
>16|NA|NA|TRBJ1-1|TRBV28
TGTGCCAGCAGTCTACCGGACGGGGAGGGATCGGCTGAAGCTTTCTTT
CASSLPDGEGSAEAFF
>14|TRBD1|once|TRBJ2-3|TRBV29-1
TGCAGCGTTGAGGTGGCAGGGGGTAGAGATACGCAGTATTTT
CSVEVAGGRDTQYF
>14|NA|NA|TRBJ1-6|TRBV6-5
TGTGCCAGCAGTTCCCCGGAGTCTAATTCACCCCTCCACTTT
CASSSPESNSPLHF
>15|TRBD1|NA|TRBJ2-7|TRBV6-6
TGTGCCAGCAGTACCCACAGGGGGCTAGTCTACGAGCAGTACTTC
CASSTHRGLVYEQYF
>15|NA|NA|TRBJ2-1|TRBV9
TGTGCCAGCAGCGTAGCAGGGTTGGGCTACAATGAGCAGTTCTTC
CASSVAGLGYNEQFF
>12|NA|NA|TRBJ1-1|TRBV15
TGTGCCACCAGCAGAGATTCCCAGGTGGCTTTCTTT
CATSRDSQVAFF
>13|NA|NA|TRBJ2-7|TRBV29-1
TGCAGCGCCCTTCGCGGGACAGCATCCGAGCAGTACTTC
CSALRGTASEQYF
>12|NA|NA|TRBJ1-2|TRBV6-1
TGTGCCAGCAGTGGACAGACCTATGGCTACACCTTC
CASSGQTYGYTF
>13|NA|NA|TRBJ2-2|TRBV9
TGTGCCAGCAGCGCCATGAACACCGGGGAGCTGTTTTTT
CASSAMNTGELFF
>18|NA|NA|TRBJ2-1|TRBV6-8
TGTGCCAGCAGTTACCGACCGGGGGGCGGAAGACTCTACAATGAGCAGTTCTTC
CASSYRPGGGRLYNEQFF
>15|NA|NA|TRBJ2-2|TRBV5-1
TGCGCCAGCAGCTTGGTGGGGGCCTTCACCGGGGAGCTGTTTTTT
CASSLVGAFTGELFF
>15|NA|NA|TRBJ1-1|TRBV9
TGTGCCAGCAGCGTAGTAGACTTCGGGGGCACTGAAGCTTTCTTT
CASSVVDFGGTEAFF
>16|TRBD2|NA|TRBJ2-3|TRBV7-9
TGTGCCAGCAGCCTCTTAGCGGGGGGGCCAACAGATACGCAGTATTTT
CASSLLAGGPTDTQYF
>17|TRBD1|NA|TRBJ1-1|TRBV2
TGTGCCAGCAGGAGATACCGGGACAGCCAAATGAACACTGAAGCTTTCTTT
CASRRYRDSQMNTEAFF
>15|NA|NA|TRBJ1-2|TRBV5-1
TGCGCCAGCAGCTTGGGAGCAGGGGAATACTATGGCTACACCTTC
CASSLGAGEYYGYTF
>14|TRBD1|few|TRBJ1-4|TRBV9
TGTGCCAGCAGCGAGGGACAGCGGAATGAAAAACTGTTTTTT
CASSEGQRNEKLFF
>13|NA|NA|TRBJ1-1|TRBV27
TGTGCCAGCAGCCCCGTGGGAGCCACTGAAGCTTTCTTT
CASSPVGATEAFF
>14|NA|NA|TRBJ1-6|TRBV21-1
TGTGCCAGCGCGTTTGTATCCTATAATTCACCCCTCCACTTT
CASAFVSYNSPLHF
>13|NA|NA|TRBJ2-7|TRBV30
TGTGCCTGGACCAGGGGTTCGGTAGGCGAGCAGTACTTC
CAWTRGSVGEQYF
>14|TRBD1|NA|TRBJ2-7|TRBV6-6
TGTGCCAGCCAACAGGGGTCCCTTTCCTACGAGCAGTACTTC
CASQQGSLSYEQYF
>17|TRBD1|NA|TRBJ1-5|TRBV28
TGTGCCAGCAGTTCCGGATCCCTTCGACAGGGGCCGCGTCCGGGGCATTTT
CASSSGSLRQGPRPGHF
>16|NA|NA|TRBJ2-4|TRBV7-8
TGTGCCAGCAGCGTAGGTTACGGTCTGTCCAAAAACATTCAGTACTTC
CASSVGYGLSKNIQYF
>13|TRBD1|NA|TRBJ1-2|TRBV27
TGTGCCAGCACGGGGACAGGGCCGGCTGGCTACACCTTC
CASTGTGPAGYTF
>15|NA|NA|TRBJ1-4|TRBV7-2
TGTGCCAGCAGCCCCTACCATCCAACTAATGAAAAACTGTTTTTT
CASSPYHPTNEKLFF
>17|NA|few|TRBJ2-7|TRBV6-1
TGTGCCAGCAGTGAAGCCGGAAGAGGGTCCTCTATCTACGAGCAGTACTTC
CASSEAGRGSSIYEQYF
>16|TRBD1|NA|TRBJ1-6|TRBV9
TGTGCCAGCAGCGAAACCCCGGGACAGGGAGTTTCACCCCTCCACTTT
CASSETPGQGVSPLHF
>15|TRBD1|once|TRBJ1-2|TRBV27
TGTGCCAGCAGCGCGTCTTTAAGGGACAGGGTGGGCTACACCTTC
CASSASLRDRVGYTF
>16|TRBD1|NA|TRBJ2-4|TRBV5-1
TGCGCCAGCAACCCAGGGACAGGGGTAGCCAAAAACATTCAGTACTTC
CASNPGTGVAKNIQYF
>14|TRBD1|NA|TRBJ1-2|TRBV7-3
TGTGCCAGCAGCTTATACGGGACAGGGCTAGGCTACACCTTC
CASSLYGTGLGYTF